Each of the 21 T cell receptor beta chains below was sequenced from the same sample in a study of sequential checkpoint blockade in melanoma. TCRdb's table, derived via immunoSEQ multiplex PCR, lists solely in-frame clones and lacks some. This sample has over 10,000 clones, with just over 60% found just once. Treatment meaning: randomized to nivolumab then ipilimumab (arm A) or the reverse (arm B). The input for sequencing was CD8+ T cells sorted from blood (inferred from file names), taken from a patient given nivolumab and ipilimumab in sequence. The source is a human donor with melanoma.

This clone qualifies as large. The rearrangement joins TRBV21-1 to TRBJ2-3; TRBD2 is the table's D call and was not checked against the DNA. TRBV21-1 is tagged as a pseudogene. The CDR3 has 14 residues. The CDR3 loop is CASSRPGTLNTQYF. CDR3 bases: TGTGCCAGCAGTCGCCCGGGGACTTTGAATACGCAGTATTTT.

This rearrangement joins TRBV27 to TRBJ1-2; possible D gene TRBD1, 5 bases. The ends were cut back, 5 bases at V and 6 bases at J, with 16 bases in the middle. The length of the CDR3 is 14 residues. Looked up from germline, CDR1 is MNHEY and CDR2 is SMNVEV (reference sequence). The CDR3 region is CASSQIQGGDGYTF. DNA for the CDR3: TGTGCCAGCAGTCAAATCCAGGGTGGGGATGGCTACACCTTC.

The chain links TRBV6-6 to TRBJ2-7; D may be TRBD2 (6 bases). Looked up from germline, CDR1 is MNHNY and CDR2 is SVGAGI (reference sequence). The CDR3 consists of 15 residues. V lost 2 bases and J lost 0, with 11 bases in between. CDR3: CASSYLPGSSYEQYF. The CDR3 nucleotides read TGTGCCAGCAGTTACCTCCCCGGGAGCTCCTACGAGCAGTACTTC.

Of note for this clone: A far larger clone is a single base away, which makes a read error likely. The rearrangement uses TRBV6-1 and TRBJ2-7; possible D gene TRBD2, 6 bases. CDR1 and CDR2 from the germline V gene are MNHNS and SASEGT. V shed 4 bases and J shed 2 bases, with 12 bases lying between them. The CDR3 covers 14 residues. CDR3 loop: CASSVRGNTYEQYF. DNA for the CDR3: TGTGCCAGCAGTGTTCGGGGGAACACCTACGAGCAGTACTTC.

The chain recombines TRBV6-5 with TRBJ1-1; perhaps TRBD1 as D (5 bases). Between the trimmed V and J ends, which lost 6 bases and 1 base, there was a span of 9 bases. This CDR3 spans 13 amino acids. In germline, CDR1 is MNHEY, CDR2 SVGAGI. This CDR3 is CASSSGGNTEAFF. The CDR3 nucleotides are TGTGCCAGCAGCTCCGGGGGGAACACTGAAGCTTTCTTT.

A word on this clone: The sample holds other DNA sequences that translate to the same CDR3. This chain uses TRBV27 with TRBJ1-1, with unresolved D. The V gene's germline CDR1 is MNHEY and CDR2 SMNVEV (reference sequence). CDR3 length equals 14 residues. Trimming stripped 3 bases from V and 5 bases from J, with 13 bases between. CDR3 protein: CASSLLAGGTEAFF. As DNA, the CDR3 is TGTGCCAGCAGTTTGTTGGCGGGTGGGACTGAAGCTTTCTTT.

This sequence joins TRBV6-1 and TRBJ2-1, with D possibly matching TRBD2 (5 bases). The V gene lost 0 bases and the J gene lost 6 bases, with 6 bases spanning the gap. Germline CDR1 MNHNS, CDR2 SASEGT. The CDR3 runs to 13 residues. The CDR3 sequence is CASSEAEVNEQFF. The CDR3 region has the DNA TGTGCCAGCAGTGAAGCGGAGGTCAATGAGCAGTTCTTC.

This clone showed up just a few times. At one end, the junction sequence differs from germline, possibly due to a read error. V is TRBV7-7 and J is TRBJ1-1; D uncertain. In germline, CDR1 is SSHAT, CDR2 FNYEAQ (reference sequence). The length of the CDR3 is 14 residues. The CDR3, as DNA: TGTGCTAGCAGCCCCGGAGGAGCGCGGACTGAAGCTTTCTTT. Its translation: CASSPGGARTEAFF. The full variable domain, completed using reference TRBV7-7 and TRBJ1-1, is GAGVSQSPRYKVTKRGQDVTLRCDPISSHATLYWYQQALGQGPEFLTYFNYEAQPDKSGLPSDRFSAERPEGSISTLTIQRTEQRDSAMYRCASSPGGARTEAFFGQGTRLTVV.

There are a few counts of this clone. The CDR3 loop is CASSPKKGQTYEQYF. DNA of the CDR3: TGTGCCAGCAGCCCAAAGAAAGGACAAACCTACGAGCAGTACTTC. The chain joins TRBV5-6 to TRBJ2-7, with D tentatively TRBD1 (5 bases). Germline V gene data show CDR1 as SGHDT and CDR2 as YYEEEE. The CDR3 runs 15 residues. The V end lost 4 bases, the J end lost 2 bases, and 16 bases lay between the germline ends.

V and J are TRBV7-8 and TRBJ2-7; possible D gene TRBD2, 6 bases. The CDR3 is 13 amino acids. CDR1 is SGHVS, CDR2 FQNEAQ, per germline. Trimming pared 8 bases from V and 2 bases from J, leaving 13 bases between. The CDR3 coding sequence is TGTGCCAGCCTGACTGGCGGGGCCTACGAGCAGTACTTC. Translated: CASLTGGAYEQYF.

The CDR3 bases are TGTGCCAGCAGTTTCACCGGGACAGGGGTGCAAAACATTCAGTACTTC. It is translated as CASSFTGTGVQNIQYF. The chain joins TRBV28 to TRBJ2-4; TRBD1 aligns across 10 bases. Germline CDR1 reads MDHEN; CDR2 reads SYDVKM. The CDR3 is 16 residues long. After removal of 3 bases from V and 5 bases from J, the junction contained 7 bases not matched to a gene. Variable domain in full (rest from reference TRBV28 and TRBJ2-4): DVKVTQSSRYLVKRTGEKVFLECVQDMDHENMFWYRQDPGLGLRLIYFSYDVKMKEKGDIPEGYSVSREKKERFSLILESASTNQTSMYLCASSFTGTGVQNIQYFGAGTRLSVL.

This chain uses TRBV27 with TRBJ2-6; 11 bases are a match to TRBD1. J gave up 4 bases and V 4 bases, and 12 bases lay outside the gene matches. Germline V CDR1 and CDR2: MNHEY, SMNVEV (reference sequence). CDR3 length: 19 amino acids. DNA for the CDR3: TGTGCCAGCAGTTCCCCTTCGGACAGGGGGCGGGGGGGGGCCAACGTCCTGACTTTC. Translating gives CASSSPSDRGRGGANVLTF.

The chain couples TRBV2 to TRBJ1-5; D gene ambiguous. From germline, CDR1 is SNHLY and CDR2 FYNNEI. V was pared by 2 bases and J by 4 bases, with 6 bases between. The CDR3 length is 13 residues. Here the CDR3 DNA reads TGTGCCAGCAGTGAACGAGCAAATCAGCCCCAGCATTTT. This gives the protein CASSERANQPQHF.

The gene calls are TRBV9 and TRBJ2-1; D gene unclear. V shed 0 bases and J shed 7 bases, with 17 bases lying between them. Germline CDR1 is SGDLS and CDR2 is YYNGEE. This CDR3 contains 16 residues. DNA for the CDR3: TGTGCCAGCAGCGTAGCCTCTGATTTCGCTAGGAATGAGCAGTTCTTC. Its protein is CASSVASDFARNEQFF.

The V call is TRBV5-4, the J call TRBJ2-7; a weak D match, TRBD2 (5 bases). CDR3 length: 14 residues. Between the trimmed V and J ends, which lost 4 bases and 2 bases, there was a span of 13 bases. From germline, CDR1 is SGHNT and CDR2 YYREEE (reference sequence). The CDR3 here is CASSKADDPYEQYF. The CDR3 nucleotides are TGTGCCAGCAGCAAAGCGGACGACCCCTACGAGCAGTACTTC.

V usage is TRBV6-1 and J usage is TRBJ2-7; 10 nucleotides agree with TRBD2. Germline V gives CDR1 MNHNS, CDR2 SASEGT. V was clipped by 3 bases and J by 3 bases; unmatched bases: 5. This CDR3 region has 15 residues. CDR3 DNA sequence: TGTGCCAGCAGTGATTGGACTAGCGGACACTACGAGCAGTACTTC. It encodes CASSDWTSGHYEQYF.

A few counts support this clone. This rearrangement joins TRBV7-6 to TRBJ2-1; 8 nucleotides match TRBD1. CDR3 length: 16 residues. V trimming: 1 base; J trimming: 4 bases; junction bases outside the gene matches: 6. Germline values: CDR1 SGHVS, CDR2 FNYEAQ. The CDR3 here is CASSLGGQEGYNEQFF. The CDR3 region has the DNA TGTGCCAGCAGCTTAGGGGGACAGGAAGGGTACAATGAGCAGTTCTTC. Complete variable domain (other parts from reference TRBV7-6 and TRBJ2-1): GAGVSQSPRYKVTKRGQDVALRCDPISGHVSLYWYRQALGQGPEFLTYFNYEAQQDKSGLPNDRFSAERPEGSISTLTIQRTEQRDSAMYRCASSLGGQEGYNEQFFGPGTRLTVL.

This clone was seen a handful of times. The rearrangement uses TRBV4-3 and TRBJ1-1; no definite D call. Germline CDR1 reads LGHNA; CDR2 reads YSLEER. Trimming took 0 bases from V and 3 from J, leaving 8 bases between them. CDR3 size: 14 residues. In DNA form, the CDR3 reads TGCGCCAGCAGCCAAGAGTTATCCTACACTGAAGCTTTCTTT. It codes for CASSQELSYTEAFF.

This chain uses TRBV9 with TRBJ2-1; D possibly corresponds to TRBD2 (5 bases). This CDR3 is 15 amino acids long. Germline V gene sequence: CDR1 SGDLS, CDR2 YYNGEE. Trimming removed 1 base at V and 2 bases at J, with 10 bases between. The DNA for the CDR3 is TGTGCCAGCAGCGTATCGGGAATGCCCTACAATGAGCAGTTCTTC. Its protein is CASSVSGMPYNEQFF.

V is TRBV21-1 and J is TRBJ1-3. TRBV21-1 is an annotated pseudogene. This CDR3 comprises 17 residues. The CDR3 nucleotides are TGTGCCAGCAGTAAGAGGTTAGTACAACACGCACGAAACACCATATATTTT. Its protein product is CASSKRLVQHARNTIYF.

This clone is medium-sized by share. The chain recombines TRBV6-5 with TRBJ2-7, with 9 bases matching TRBD2. Trimming at V came to 0 bases and at J to 3 bases, leaving 6 bases not matched to a gene. The CDR3 is made up of 16 amino acids. Looked up from germline, CDR1 is MNHEY and CDR2 is SVGAGI. CDR3 in amino acids: CASSYSMTSGFYEQYF. DNA of the CDR3: TGTGCCAGCAGTTACTCCATGACTAGCGGTTTCTACGAGCAGTACTTC.